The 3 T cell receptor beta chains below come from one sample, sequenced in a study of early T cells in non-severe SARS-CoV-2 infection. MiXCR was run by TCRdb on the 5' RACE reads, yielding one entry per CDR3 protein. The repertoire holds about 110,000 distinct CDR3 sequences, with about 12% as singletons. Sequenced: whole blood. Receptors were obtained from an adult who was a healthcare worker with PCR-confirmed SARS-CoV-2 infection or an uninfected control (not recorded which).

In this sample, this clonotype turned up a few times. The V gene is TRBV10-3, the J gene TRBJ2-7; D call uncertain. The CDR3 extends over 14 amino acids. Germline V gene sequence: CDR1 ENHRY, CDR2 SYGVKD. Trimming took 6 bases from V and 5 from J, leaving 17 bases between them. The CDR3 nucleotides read TGTGCCATCAGGAAACAGCGAGGCGGCCACGAGCAGTACTTC. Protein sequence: CAIRKQRGGHEQYF.

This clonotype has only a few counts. CDR3 sequence: CASSVEEDGLRSYNEQFF. The CDR3 bases are TGTGCCAGCAGCGTAGAGGAAGATGGTCTCCGCTCCTACAATGAGCAGTTCTTC. The V call is TRBV9, the J call TRBJ2-1; D unclear. The CDR3 covers 18 residues. The germline V gene has CDR1 SGDLS and CDR2 YYNGEE. Trimming stripped 0 bases from V and 0 bases from J, with 16 bases between.

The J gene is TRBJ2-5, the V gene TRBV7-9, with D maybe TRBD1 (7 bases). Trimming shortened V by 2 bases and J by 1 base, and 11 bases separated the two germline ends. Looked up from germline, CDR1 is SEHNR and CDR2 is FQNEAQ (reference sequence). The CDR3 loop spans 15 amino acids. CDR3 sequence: CASSLNRGGQETQYF. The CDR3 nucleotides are TGTGCCAGCAGCTTAAACAGGGGAGGCCAAGAGACCCAGTACTTC. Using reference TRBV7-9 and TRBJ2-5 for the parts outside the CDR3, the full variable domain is DTGVSQNPRHKITKRGQNVTFRCDPISEHNRLYWYRQTLGQGPEFLTYFQNEAQLEKSRLLSDRFSAERPKGSFSTLEIQRTEQGDSAMYLCASSLNRGGQETQYFGPGTRLLVL.